The rows below give T cell receptor beta chains drawn from one sample of a study of beta chain features in type 1 diabetes. TCRdb's copy holds only in-frame clones and misses some; the assay was immunoSEQ multiplex PCR. The sample lists a few hundred thousand clones; over 11% were seen once. The sample was naive CD4+ T cells from blood. The receptors were gathered from a man aged 25-45 years with type 1 diabetes. The CDR3 runs from the conserved cysteine through the conserved F or W. D genes are given only for firm matches. The size entry is marked missing in some rows and otherwise reads once, few, many or a size class.

v_call: TRBV28; d_call: NA; clone_size: few; j_call: TRBJ1-5; cdr3_aa: CASSLSGWNQPQHF; cdr3_nt: TGTGCCAGCAGTTTATCAGGGTGGAATCAGCCCCAGCATTTT
v_call: TRBV5-1; d_call: TRBD2; clone_size: few; j_call: TRBJ2-7; cdr3_aa: CASSIGLVDEQYF; cdr3_nt: TGCGCCAGCAGCATAGGACTAGTTGACGAGCAGTACTTC
v_call: TRBV7-9; d_call: TRBD2; clone_size: few; j_call: TRBJ2-1; cdr3_aa: CASSWTSGYNEQFF; cdr3_nt: TGTGCCAGCAGCTGGACTAGCGGGTACAATGAGCAGTTCTTC
v_call: TRBV18; d_call: NA; clone_size: NA; j_call: TRBJ2-7; cdr3_aa: CASSPDSTYEQYF; cdr3_nt: TGTGCCAGCTCACCCGACAGTACCTACGAGCAGTACTTC
v_call: TRBV28; d_call: NA; clone_size: NA; j_call: TRBJ2-1; cdr3_aa: CALGGGVSSYNEQFF; cdr3_nt: TGTGCCCTTGGGGGCGGAGTGAGCTCCTACAATGAGCAGTTCTTC
v_call: TRBV5-1; d_call: TRBD2; clone_size: NA; j_call: TRBJ2-3; cdr3_aa: CASSLAASGSTDTQYF; cdr3_nt: TGCGCCAGCAGCTTGGCCGCTAGCGGGAGCACAGATACGCAGTATTTT
v_call: TRBV2; d_call: NA; clone_size: NA; j_call: TRBJ1-5; cdr3_aa: CASSPSNRGLGSNQPQHF; cdr3_nt: TGTGCCAGCAGCCCCTCTAATAGGGGATTGGGGAGCAATCAGCCCCAGCATTTT
v_call: TRBV9; d_call: TRBD2; clone_size: NA; j_call: TRBJ2-5; cdr3_aa: CASSVTSGSTETQYF; cdr3_nt: TGTGCCAGCAGCGTGACTAGCGGGAGTACGGAGACCCAGTACTTC
v_call: TRBV7-2; d_call: TRBD2; clone_size: NA; j_call: TRBJ2-7; cdr3_aa: CASSLFSGPSYEQYF; cdr3_nt: TGTGCCAGCAGCTTGTTTAGCGGGCCCTCCTACGAGCAGTACTTC
v_call: TRBV14; d_call: NA; clone_size: few; j_call: TRBJ1-5; cdr3_aa: CASSHDSHQPQHF; cdr3_nt: TGTGCCAGCAGCCATGACAGCCATCAGCCCCAGCATTTT
v_call: TRBV28; d_call: NA; clone_size: NA; j_call: TRBJ2-1; cdr3_aa: CASRKTYNEQFF; cdr3_nt: TGTGCCAGCAGAAAGACTTACAATGAGCAGTTCTTC
v_call: TRBV5-6; d_call: NA; clone_size: few; j_call: TRBJ2-5; cdr3_aa: CASGVREETQYF; cdr3_nt: TGTGCCAGCGGCGTGAGGGAGGAGACCCAGTACTTC
v_call: TRBV6-5; d_call: NA; clone_size: few; j_call: TRBJ1-5; cdr3_aa: CASSRRVDQPQHF; cdr3_nt: TGTGCCAGCAGCCGCCGGGTCGATCAGCCCCAGCATTTT
v_call: TRBV28; d_call: TRBD2; clone_size: few; j_call: TRBJ2-5; cdr3_aa: CASSLSGTTQETQYF; cdr3_nt: TGTGCCAGCAGTTTATCGGGGACTACGCAAGAGACCCAGTACTTC
v_call: TRBV28; d_call: TRBD2; clone_size: few; j_call: TRBJ2-2; cdr3_aa: CASTGGYAGELFF; cdr3_nt: TGTGCCAGCACGGGAGGGTACGCCGGGGAGCTGTTTTTT
v_call: TRBV5-1; d_call: TRBD1; clone_size: NA; j_call: TRBJ2-3; cdr3_aa: CASRTGTGVDTQYF; cdr3_nt: TGCGCCAGCAGAACCGGGACAGGGGTGGATACGCAGTATTTT
v_call: TRBV6-1; d_call: NA; clone_size: few; j_call: TRBJ1-1; cdr3_aa: CASAGLGTEAFF; cdr3_nt: TGTGCCAGCGCCGGACTCGGCACTGAAGCTTTCTTT
v_call: TRBV7-2; d_call: NA; clone_size: few; j_call: TRBJ2-7; cdr3_aa: CASSLLQGPYEQYF; cdr3_nt: TGTGCCAGCAGCTTGTTACAGGGCCCCTACGAGCAGTACTTC
v_call: TRBV7-8; d_call: TRBD1; clone_size: NA; j_call: TRBJ2-7; cdr3_aa: CASSYSGTGNREQYF; cdr3_nt: TGTGCCAGCAGCTACTCCGGGACAGGTAATAGGGAGCAGTACTTC
v_call: TRBV19; d_call: NA; clone_size: NA; j_call: TRBJ2-1; cdr3_aa: CASTHLKPPLVF; cdr3_nt: TGTGCCAGTACCCACTTGAAGCCGCCTTTGGTCTTC
v_call: TRBV19; d_call: TRBD1; clone_size: NA; j_call: TRBJ1-1; cdr3_aa: CASRPRDRDEAFF; cdr3_nt: TGTGCCAGTCGACCCAGGGACAGGGACGAAGCTTTCTTT
v_call: TRBV6-6; d_call: NA; clone_size: NA; j_call: TRBJ2-1; cdr3_aa: CASSKNSGTYEQFF; cdr3_nt: TGTGCCAGCAGTAAAAATTCCGGGACTTATGAGCAGTTCTTC
v_call: TRBV28; d_call: TRBD1; clone_size: few; j_call: TRBJ1-1; cdr3_aa: CATSRDREEAFF; cdr3_nt: TGTGCCACCAGCCGGGACAGGGAGGAAGCTTTCTTT
v_call: TRBV28; d_call: NA; clone_size: few; j_call: TRBJ2-7; cdr3_aa: CASRVHYEQYF; cdr3_nt: TGTGCCAGCAGGGTACATTACGAGCAGTACTTC
v_call: TRBV9; d_call: NA; clone_size: NA; j_call: TRBJ1-1; cdr3_aa: CASSVATGRAFF; cdr3_nt: TGTGCCAGCAGCGTAGCTACGGGGAGAGCTTTCTTT
v_call: TRBV4-3; d_call: NA; clone_size: NA; j_call: TRBJ2-1; cdr3_aa: CASSQDYSGLGNEQFF; cdr3_nt: TGCGCCAGCAGCCAAGATTACAGCGGGTTGGGCAATGAGCAGTTCTTC
v_call: TRBV28; d_call: NA; clone_size: NA; j_call: TRBJ2-7; cdr3_aa: CASSAASADASYEQYF; cdr3_nt: TGTGCCAGCAGTGCAGCTAGCGCGGATGCCTCCTACGAGCAGTACTTC
v_call: TRBV18; d_call: NA; clone_size: NA; j_call: TRBJ1-2; cdr3_aa: CASSEDSSYGYTF; cdr3_nt: TGTGCCAGCTCCGAGGACAGTAGCTATGGCTACACCTTC
v_call: TRBV6-5; d_call: TRBD2; clone_size: few; j_call: TRBJ2-1; cdr3_aa: CASSYSRAGGRREQFF; cdr3_nt: TGTGCCAGCAGTTACTCGAGAGCGGGAGGGCGGCGTGAGCAGTTCTTC
v_call: TRBV7-9; d_call: TRBD2; clone_size: few; j_call: TRBJ2-3; cdr3_aa: CASSPGTSSTDTQYF; cdr3_nt: TGTGCCAGCAGCCCCGGGACTAGCAGCACAGATACGCAGTATTTT
v_call: TRBV9; d_call: NA; clone_size: NA; j_call: TRBJ2-5; cdr3_aa: CASSVEGNQETQYF; cdr3_nt: TGTGCCAGCAGCGTAGAGGGGAACCAAGAGACCCAGTACTTC
v_call: TRBV18; d_call: TRBD2; clone_size: NA; j_call: TRBJ2-1; cdr3_aa: CASSAGISGRAHNEQFF; cdr3_nt: TGTGCCAGCTCAGCCGGCATAAGCGGGAGGGCCCACAATGAGCAGTTCTTC
v_call: TRBV5-4; d_call: TRBD2; clone_size: few; j_call: TRBJ2-7; cdr3_aa: CASSLVSSGSSEQYF; cdr3_nt: TGTGCCAGCAGCTTGGTTTCTAGCGGGAGTAGTGAGCAGTACTTC
v_call: TRBV6-5; d_call: NA; clone_size: NA; j_call: TRBJ2-5; cdr3_aa: CASSYSPGQTQETQYF; cdr3_nt: TGTGCCAGCAGTTACTCACCCGGACAGACTCAAGAGACCCAGTACTTC
v_call: TRBV9; d_call: NA; clone_size: NA; j_call: TRBJ2-7; cdr3_aa: CASSVLGPSPYEQYF; cdr3_nt: TGTGCCAGCAGCGTACTGGGCCCATCCCCCTACGAGCAGTACTTC
v_call: TRBV28; d_call: NA; clone_size: few; j_call: TRBJ1-3; cdr3_aa: CASSSGQFSGNTIYF; cdr3_nt: TGTGCCAGCAGCTCTGGACAGTTCTCTGGAAACACCATATATTTT
v_call: TRBV4-2; d_call: NA; clone_size: few; j_call: TRBJ1-2; cdr3_aa: CASSQEKGNYGYTF; cdr3_nt: TGTGCCAGCAGCCAGGAAAAGGGGAACTATGGCTACACCTTC
v_call: TRBV18; d_call: NA; clone_size: few; j_call: TRBJ2-5; cdr3_aa: CASSPQRQETQYF; cdr3_nt: TGTGCCAGCTCACCACAGCGGCAAGAGACCCAGTACTTC
v_call: TRBV2; d_call: NA; clone_size: NA; j_call: TRBJ2-5; cdr3_aa: CASSELVKQETQYF; cdr3_nt: TGTGCCAGCAGTGAACTAGTGAAACAAGAGACCCAGTACTTC
v_call: TRBV7-9; d_call: NA; clone_size: few; j_call: TRBJ2-3; cdr3_aa: CASRPPIGASTDTQYF; cdr3_nt: TGTGCCAGCAGACCACCGATAGGGGCTAGCACAGATACGCAGTATTTT
v_call: TRBV7-3; d_call: TRBD2; clone_size: few; j_call: TRBJ2-5; cdr3_aa: CASSLYGTSVEETQYF; cdr3_nt: TGTGCCAGCAGCTTATACGGGACTAGCGTCGAAGAGACCCAGTACTTC
v_call: TRBV5-1; d_call: NA; clone_size: few; j_call: TRBJ1-1; cdr3_aa: CASSLARGPNTEAFF; cdr3_nt: TGCGCCAGCAGCTTGGCCAGAGGGCCGAACACTGAAGCTTTCTTT
v_call: TRBV4-1; d_call: TRBD1; clone_size: NA; j_call: TRBJ2-7; cdr3_aa: CASSQLTGSYEQYF; cdr3_nt: TGCGCCAGCAGCCAACTGACAGGGAGCTACGAGCAGTACTTC
v_call: TRBV27; d_call: TRBD1; clone_size: NA; j_call: TRBJ1-5; cdr3_aa: CASSALLGTGIDQPQHF; cdr3_nt: TGTGCCAGCAGTGCCCTATTGGGGACAGGGATCGATCAGCCCCAGCATTTT
v_call: TRBV11-2; d_call: NA; clone_size: NA; j_call: TRBJ2-7; cdr3_aa: CASTLGQGYEQYF; cdr3_nt: TGTGCCAGCACCCTAGGGCAGGGCTACGAGCAGTACTTC
v_call: TRBV4-3; d_call: NA; clone_size: NA; j_call: TRBJ1-4; cdr3_aa: CASSQDPRVGEKLFF; cdr3_nt: TGCGCCAGCAGCCAAGATCCCAGGGTTGGAGAAAAACTGTTTTTT
v_call: TRBV14; d_call: NA; clone_size: few; j_call: TRBJ2-5; cdr3_aa: CASSHLAQQETQYF; cdr3_nt: TGTGCCAGCAGCCACCTAGCGCAACAAGAGACCCAGTACTTC
v_call: TRBV9; d_call: TRBD2; clone_size: NA; j_call: TRBJ2-5; cdr3_aa: CASSPGTNQETQYF; cdr3_nt: TGTGCCAGCAGCCCCGGGACTAACCAAGAGACCCAGTACTTC
v_call: TRBV13; d_call: TRBD2; clone_size: NA; j_call: TRBJ2-3; cdr3_aa: CASSLQPGLAGVDTQYF; cdr3_nt: TGTGCCAGCAGCTTACAACCGGGACTAGCGGGAGTGGATACGCAGTATTTT
v_call: TRBV11-2; d_call: NA; clone_size: few; j_call: TRBJ2-1; cdr3_aa: CASRPGAGRTYNEQFF; cdr3_nt: TGTGCCAGCAGGCCCGGAGCAGGGAGGACCTACAATGAGCAGTTCTTC
v_call: TRBV11-2; d_call: TRBD1; clone_size: NA; j_call: TRBJ2-7; cdr3_aa: CASRSPRTGRGYEQYF; cdr3_nt: TGTGCCAGCAGGTCACCCAGGACAGGGAGAGGATACGAGCAGTACTTC
v_call: TRBV4-3; d_call: NA; clone_size: few; j_call: TRBJ2-4; cdr3_aa: CASSQDLRGGKNIQYF; cdr3_nt: TGCGCCAGCAGCCAAGATCTAAGGGGTGGCAAAAACATTCAGTACTTC
v_call: TRBV7-3; d_call: NA; clone_size: few; j_call: TRBJ2-5; cdr3_aa: CASSLKGPEETQYF; cdr3_nt: TGTGCCAGCAGCTTAAAGGGGCCAGAAGAGACCCAGTACTTC
v_call: TRBV4-2; d_call: TRBD2; clone_size: NA; j_call: TRBJ2-7; cdr3_aa: CASSQEFASGSNEQYF; cdr3_nt: TGTGCCAGCAGCCAAGAATTCGCTAGCGGGAGCAACGAGCAGTACTTC